This T cell receptor beta chain was recorded in a study of cytomegalovirus exposure and HLA in healthy donors. Study-level findings and limits: V- and J-gene trimming in TCR beta was tied to a missense DCLRE1C variant by an analysis performed later. Later analysis reportedly placed an Asian-associated ancestry cluster below the roughly 700-donor mean in N-insertions.

60 Vbeta and 13 Jbeta primers were used in PCR. Original processing methods: Later, an analysis found roughly 80 million unique TCR beta chains, and some 10 million of these were shared. The repertoire was sequenced with immunoSEQ multiplex PCR; TCRdb's copy has only in-frame clones and lacks some. V and J calls and clone size are copied from that table; D and trimming were computed from the DNA. The sample carries fewer than 110,000 clones, 65% to 75% recorded once. Between the trimmed V and J ends, which lost 4 bases and 5 bases, there was a span of 15 bases. Germline V gene data show CDR1 as MNHEY and CDR2 as SMNVEV (reference sequence). The CDR3 spans 14 residues. Turning to this clone: The antigen remains undetermined.

Sequenced material: PBMCs. This receptor was identified in a middle-aged woman in good health and CMV-seronegative. This sequence joins TRBV27 and TRBJ2-7; the D gene is possibly TRBD2 (5 bases). As DNA, the CDR3 is TGTGCCAGCAGTTCGAGGGATGGGGTCCACGAGCAGTACTTC. This sequence encodes CASSSRDGVHEQYF.